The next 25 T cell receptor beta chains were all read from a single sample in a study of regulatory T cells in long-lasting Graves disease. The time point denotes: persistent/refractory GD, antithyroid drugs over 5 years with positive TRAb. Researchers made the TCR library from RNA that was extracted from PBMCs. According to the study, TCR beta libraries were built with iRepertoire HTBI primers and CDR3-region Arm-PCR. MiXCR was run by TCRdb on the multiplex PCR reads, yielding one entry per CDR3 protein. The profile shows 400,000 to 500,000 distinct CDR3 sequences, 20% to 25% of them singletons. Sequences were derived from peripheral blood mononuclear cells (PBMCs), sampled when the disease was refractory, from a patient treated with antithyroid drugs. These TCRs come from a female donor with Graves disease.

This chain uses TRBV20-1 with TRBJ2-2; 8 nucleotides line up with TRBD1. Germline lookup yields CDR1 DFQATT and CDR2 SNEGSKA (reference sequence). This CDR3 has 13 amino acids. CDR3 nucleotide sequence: TGCAGCTCAGGGACAGGGAACACCGGGGAGCTGTTTTTT. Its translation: CSSGTGNTGELFF.

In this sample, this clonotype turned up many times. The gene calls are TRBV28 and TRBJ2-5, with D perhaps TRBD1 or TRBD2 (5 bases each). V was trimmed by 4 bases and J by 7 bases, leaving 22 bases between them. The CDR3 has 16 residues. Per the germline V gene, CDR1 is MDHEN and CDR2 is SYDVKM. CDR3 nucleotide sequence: TGTGCCAGCAGTTCGGCCTTGGGGCGGGCCGCCATGACCCAGTACTTC. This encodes CASSSALGRAAMTQYF.

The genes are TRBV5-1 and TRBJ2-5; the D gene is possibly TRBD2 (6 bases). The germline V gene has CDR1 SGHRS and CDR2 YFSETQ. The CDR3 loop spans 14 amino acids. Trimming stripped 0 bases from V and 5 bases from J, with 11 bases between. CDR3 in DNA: TGCGCCAGCAGCTTGGCGGGGGTTGAGGAGACCCAGTACTTC. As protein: CASSLAGVEETQYF.

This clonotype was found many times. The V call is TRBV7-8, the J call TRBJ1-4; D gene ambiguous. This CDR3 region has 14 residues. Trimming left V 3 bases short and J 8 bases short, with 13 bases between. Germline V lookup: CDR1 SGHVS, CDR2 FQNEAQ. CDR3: CASSFQGRGEKLFF. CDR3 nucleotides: TGTGCCAGCAGCTTTCAAGGCAGAGGGGAAAAACTGTTTTTT.

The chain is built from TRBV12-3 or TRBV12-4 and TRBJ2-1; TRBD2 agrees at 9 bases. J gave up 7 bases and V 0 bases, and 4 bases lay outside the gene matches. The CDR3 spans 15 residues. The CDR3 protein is CASSLAREGGNEQFF. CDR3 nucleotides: TGTGCCAGCAGTTTAGCGCGGGAGGGGGGGAATGAGCAGTTCTTC.

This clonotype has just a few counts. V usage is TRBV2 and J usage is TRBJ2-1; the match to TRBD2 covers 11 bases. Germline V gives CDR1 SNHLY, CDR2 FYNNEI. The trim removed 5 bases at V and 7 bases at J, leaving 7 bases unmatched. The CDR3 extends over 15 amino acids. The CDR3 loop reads CASSMTSGNLNEQFF. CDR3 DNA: TGTGCCAGCAGTATGACTAGCGGGAATTTGAATGAGCAGTTCTTC.

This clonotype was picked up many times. DNA of the CDR3: TGTGCCTGGAGTTTCAGGGGGGTCTATGGCTACACCTTC. This translates into CAWSFRGVYGYTF. The chain employs TRBV30 and TRBJ1-2, with 7 bases that match TRBD1. Germline V lookup: CDR1 GTSNPN, CDR2 SVGIG (reference sequence). J was trimmed by 4 bases and V by 2 bases; bases with no gene match: 4. CDR3 length: 13 residues.

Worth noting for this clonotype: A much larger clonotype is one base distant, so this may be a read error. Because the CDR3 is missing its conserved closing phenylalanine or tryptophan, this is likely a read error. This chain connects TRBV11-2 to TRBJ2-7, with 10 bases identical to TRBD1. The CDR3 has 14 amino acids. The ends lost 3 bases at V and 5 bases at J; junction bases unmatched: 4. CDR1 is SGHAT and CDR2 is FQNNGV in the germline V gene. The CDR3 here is CASSLTGGVDEQYL. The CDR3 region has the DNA TGTGCCAGCAGCTTGACAGGGGGCGTAGACGAGCAGTACCTC.

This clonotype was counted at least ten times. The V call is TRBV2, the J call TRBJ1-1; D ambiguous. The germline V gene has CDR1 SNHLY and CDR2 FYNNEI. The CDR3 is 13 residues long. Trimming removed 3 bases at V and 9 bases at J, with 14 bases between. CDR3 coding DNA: TGTGCCAGCAGTGATCAGGAGCAGTGGAAAGCTTTCTTT. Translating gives CASSDQEQWKAFF.

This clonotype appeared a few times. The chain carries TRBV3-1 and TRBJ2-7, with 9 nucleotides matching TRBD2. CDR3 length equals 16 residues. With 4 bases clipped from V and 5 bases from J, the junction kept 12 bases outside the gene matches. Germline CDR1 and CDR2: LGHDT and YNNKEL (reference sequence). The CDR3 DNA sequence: TGTGCCAGCAGCCGCTGGCGCGGGAGGGTATCCGACGAGCAGTACTTC. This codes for CASSRWRGRVSDEQYF.

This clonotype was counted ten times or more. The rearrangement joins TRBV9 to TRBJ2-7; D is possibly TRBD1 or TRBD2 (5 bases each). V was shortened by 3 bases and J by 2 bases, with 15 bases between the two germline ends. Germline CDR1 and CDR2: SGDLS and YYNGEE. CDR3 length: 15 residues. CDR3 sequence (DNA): TGTGCCAGCAGCGGACACCGGGACGGGACCTACGAGCAGTACTTC. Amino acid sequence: CASSGHRDGTYEQYF.

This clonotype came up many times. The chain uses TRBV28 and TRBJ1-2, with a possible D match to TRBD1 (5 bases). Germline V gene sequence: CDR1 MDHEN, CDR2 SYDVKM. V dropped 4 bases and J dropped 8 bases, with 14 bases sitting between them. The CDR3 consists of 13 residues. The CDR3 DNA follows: TGTGCCAGCAGTTCCGTTGGGGGAGCCGGCTACACCTTC. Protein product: CASSSVGGAGYTF.

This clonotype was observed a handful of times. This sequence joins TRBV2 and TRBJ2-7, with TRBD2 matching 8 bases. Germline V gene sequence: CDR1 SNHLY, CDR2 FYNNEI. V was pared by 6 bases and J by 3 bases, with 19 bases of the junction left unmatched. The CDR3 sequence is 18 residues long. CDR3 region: CASSQPLRAGGLGYEQYF. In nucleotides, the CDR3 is TGTGCCAGCAGCCAACCCCTCCGGGCGGGAGGTCTTGGCTACGAGCAGTACTTC. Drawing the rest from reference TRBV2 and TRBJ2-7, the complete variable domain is EPEVTQTPSHQVTQMGQEVILRCVPISNHLYFYWYRQILGQKVEFLVSFYNNEISEKSEIFDDQFSVERPDGSNFTLKIRSTKLEDSAMYFCASSQPLRAGGLGYEQYFGPGTRLTVT.

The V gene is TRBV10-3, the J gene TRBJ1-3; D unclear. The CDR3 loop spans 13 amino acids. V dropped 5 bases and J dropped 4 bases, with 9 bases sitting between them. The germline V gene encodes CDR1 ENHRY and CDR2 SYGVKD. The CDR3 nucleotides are TGTGCCATCAGTTGGACCTCCGGAAACACCATATATTTT. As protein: CAISWTSGNTIYF.

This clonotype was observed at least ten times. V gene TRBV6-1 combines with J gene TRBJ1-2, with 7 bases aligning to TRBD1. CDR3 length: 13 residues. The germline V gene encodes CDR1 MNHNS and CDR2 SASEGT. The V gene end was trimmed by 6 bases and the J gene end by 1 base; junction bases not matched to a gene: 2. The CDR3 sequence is CASRRDSNYGYTF. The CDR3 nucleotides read TGTGCCAGCAGACGGGACAGTAACTATGGCTACACCTTC.

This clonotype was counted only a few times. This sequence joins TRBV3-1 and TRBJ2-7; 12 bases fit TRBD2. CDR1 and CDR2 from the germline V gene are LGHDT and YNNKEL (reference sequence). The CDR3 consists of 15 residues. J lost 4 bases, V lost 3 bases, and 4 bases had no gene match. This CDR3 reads CASSQTSGSGYEQYF. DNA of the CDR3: TGTGCCAGCAGCCAGACTAGCGGGAGTGGGTACGAGCAGTACTTC.

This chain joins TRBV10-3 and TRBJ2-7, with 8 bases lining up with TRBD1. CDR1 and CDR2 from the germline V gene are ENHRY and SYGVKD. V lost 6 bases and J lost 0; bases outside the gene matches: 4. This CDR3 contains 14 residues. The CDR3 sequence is CAISGDRSSYEQYF. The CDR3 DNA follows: TGTGCCATCAGCGGGGACAGGAGCTCCTACGAGCAGTACTTC.

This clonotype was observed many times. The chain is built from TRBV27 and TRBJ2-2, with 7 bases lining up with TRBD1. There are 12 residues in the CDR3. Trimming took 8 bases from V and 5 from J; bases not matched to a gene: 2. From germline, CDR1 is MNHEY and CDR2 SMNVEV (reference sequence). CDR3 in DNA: TGTGCCAGCTCGACAGGGACCGGGGAGCTGTTTTTT. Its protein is CASSTGTGELFF.

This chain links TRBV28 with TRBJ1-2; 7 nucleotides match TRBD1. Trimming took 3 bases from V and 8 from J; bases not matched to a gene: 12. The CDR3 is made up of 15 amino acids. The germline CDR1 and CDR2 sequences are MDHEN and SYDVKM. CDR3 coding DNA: TGTGCCAGCAGTTTCACAGGGGTTGTTGTTGACGGCTACACCTTC. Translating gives CASSFTGVVVDGYTF.

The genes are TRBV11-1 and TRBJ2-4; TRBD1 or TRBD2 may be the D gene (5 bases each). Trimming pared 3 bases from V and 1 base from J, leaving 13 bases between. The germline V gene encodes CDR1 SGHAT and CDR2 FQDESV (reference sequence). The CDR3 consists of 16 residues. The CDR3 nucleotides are TGTGCCAGCAGCTTTCAAGGGACGGGCGCCAAAAACATTCAGTACTTC. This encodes CASSFQGTGAKNIQYF.

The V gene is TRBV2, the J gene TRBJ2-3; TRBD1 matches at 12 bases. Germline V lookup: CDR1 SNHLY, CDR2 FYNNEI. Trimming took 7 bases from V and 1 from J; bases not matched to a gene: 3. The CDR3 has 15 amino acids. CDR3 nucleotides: TGTGCCAGCACGGGACAGGGGGCCCGCACAGATACGCAGTATTTT. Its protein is CASTGQGARTDTQYF.

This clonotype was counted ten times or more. CDR3 sequence: CASAGSYSNQPQHF. CDR3 in DNA: TGTGCCAGTGCAGGGTCTTATAGCAATCAGCCCCAGCATTTT. The V and J genes are TRBV2 and TRBJ1-5; the D gene is possibly TRBD1 (5 bases). The V gene's germline CDR1 is SNHLY and CDR2 FYNNEI. The CDR3 length is 14 residues. Between the trimmed V and J ends, which lost 9 bases and 0 bases, there was a span of 12 bases.

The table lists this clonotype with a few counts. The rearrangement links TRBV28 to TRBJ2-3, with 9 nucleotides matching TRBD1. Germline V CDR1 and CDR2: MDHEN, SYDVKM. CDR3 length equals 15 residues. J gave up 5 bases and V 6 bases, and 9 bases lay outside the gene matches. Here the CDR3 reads CASRIPGQGVDTQYF. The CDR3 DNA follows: TGTGCCAGCAGAATACCGGGACAGGGTGTAGATACGCAGTATTTT.

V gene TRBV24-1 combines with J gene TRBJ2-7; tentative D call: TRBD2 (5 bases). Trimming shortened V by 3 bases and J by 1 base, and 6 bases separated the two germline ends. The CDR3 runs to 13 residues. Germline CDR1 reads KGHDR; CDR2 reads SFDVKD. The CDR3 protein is CATSDPGSYEQYF. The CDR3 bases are TGTGCCACCAGTGATCCGGGATCCTACGAGCAGTACTTC.

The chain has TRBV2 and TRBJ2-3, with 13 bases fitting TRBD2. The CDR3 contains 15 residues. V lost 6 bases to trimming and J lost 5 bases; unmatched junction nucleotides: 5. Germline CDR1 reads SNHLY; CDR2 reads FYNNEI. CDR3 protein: CASRRTSGSGDTQYF. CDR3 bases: TGTGCCAGCAGGAGGACTAGCGGGAGTGGAGATACGCAGTATTTT.